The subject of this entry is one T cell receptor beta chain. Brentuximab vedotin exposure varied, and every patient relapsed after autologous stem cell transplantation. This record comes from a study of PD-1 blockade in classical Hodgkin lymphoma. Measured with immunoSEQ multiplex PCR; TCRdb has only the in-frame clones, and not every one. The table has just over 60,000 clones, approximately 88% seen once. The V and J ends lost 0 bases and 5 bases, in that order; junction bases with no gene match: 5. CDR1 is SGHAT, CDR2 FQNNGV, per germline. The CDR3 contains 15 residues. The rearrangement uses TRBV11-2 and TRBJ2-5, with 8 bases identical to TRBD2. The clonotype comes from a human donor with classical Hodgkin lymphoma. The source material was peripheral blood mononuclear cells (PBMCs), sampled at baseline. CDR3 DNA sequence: TGTGCCAGCAGCTTAGATATAGCGGGATATGAGACCCAGTACTTC. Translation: CASSLDIAGYETQYF.